The T cell receptor beta chain described here comes from a study of vaccination effects on CD4 cells after COVID-19. The V gene's germline CDR1 is SGHTA and CDR2 FQGNSA. This CDR3 is built from 14 residues. A remark on this clone: Antigen unknown. An end of the junction differs from the germline gene, which may be a read error.

Culture lasted approximately 10 days before CD4+ T cell isolation. Libraries were prepared by immunoSEQ multiplex PCR; TCRdb keeps only in-frame clonotypes and omits some of them. The table includes about 46,000 clones, about 74% detected once. The receptor comes from a human donor who had a prior SARS-CoV-2 infection. This rearrangement joins TRBV7-2 to TRBJ2-1, with TRBD2 matching 7 bases. Sample: CD4+ T cells from PBMCs cultured without peptide, taken before COVID-19 vaccination. For the CDR3, the DNA is TGTGCCAGCAGCTTAAACGGCGGGGGTTGGGGTTTGGTCTTC. Protein product: CASSLNGGGWGLVF.